These 32 T cell receptor beta chains came from one sample sequenced in a study of blood T cell repertoires in COVID-19. TCRdb's table, derived via immunoSEQ multiplex PCR, lists solely in-frame clones and lacks some. In the table there are fewer than 200,000 clones, 79% of which are singletons. The specimen was PBMCs or T cells enriched from blood (not recorded which). Source of these receptors: a woman in her sixties or seventies in a cohort exposed to, infected with or recovered from COVID-19 (not recorded which).

The J gene is TRBJ2-2, the V gene TRBV5-4; a weak D match, TRBD1 (6 bases). The V end lost 6 bases, the J end lost 8 bases, and 11 bases lay between the germline ends. The CDR3 runs to 12 residues. Germline V gives CDR1 SGHNT, CDR2 YYREEE (reference sequence). CDR3 nucleotide sequence: TGTGCCAGCAACTACAGGGCTGGGGAGCTGTTTTTT. Protein product: CASNYRAGELFF.

The rearrangement uses TRBV18 and TRBJ1-2; 7 bases agree with TRBD1. Looked up from germline, CDR1 is KGHSH and CDR2 is LQKENI. V lost 4 bases and J lost 5; bases outside the gene matches: 7. CDR3 size: 14 residues. CDR3 in amino acids: CASSRWDSGYGYTF. The CDR3 nucleotides read TGTGCCAGCTCACGATGGGACAGTGGATATGGCTACACCTTC. Drawing the rest from reference TRBV18 and TRBJ1-2, the complete variable domain is NAGVMQNPRHLVRRRGQEARLRCSPMKGHSHVYWYRQLPEEGLKFMVYLQKENIIDESGMPKERFSAEFPKEGPSILRIQQVVRGDSAAYFCASSRWDSGYGYTFGSGTRLTVV.

The chain joins TRBV28 to TRBJ1-1; 11 nucleotides match TRBD1. Looked up from germline, CDR1 is MDHEN and CDR2 is SYDVKM. V shed 6 bases, J shed 4 bases, and the junction held 4 bases outside the gene matches. CDR3 length equals 14 residues. The CDR3 nucleotides read TGTGCCAGCAGGGGGGGACAGGGGGTCACTGAAGCTTTCTTT. As protein: CASRGGQGVTEAFF.

The CDR3 coding sequence is TGTGCTAGTGTTTCCCGGGGACTAGTTAAAGAGACCCAGTACTTC. Protein product: CASVSRGLVKETQYF. V gene TRBV12-5 combines with J gene TRBJ2-5; TRBD2 matches 8 bases. This CDR3 is 15 amino acids long. Looked up from germline, CDR1 is LGHNT and CDR2 is FRNRAP. V was clipped by 7 bases and J by 3 bases; unmatched bases: 10.

This clone was detected a few times. The V gene is TRBV11-2, the J gene TRBJ2-1; 15 bases match TRBD2. Germline-derived CDR1 and CDR2 are SGHAT and FQNNGV. With 2 bases clipped from V and 7 bases from J, the junction kept 6 bases outside the gene matches. This CDR3 is built from 17 residues. The CDR3 region is CASSLSPGTSGRNEQFF. The CDR3 nucleotides are TGTGCCAGCAGCTTATCCCCCGGGACTAGCGGGAGGAATGAGCAGTTCTTC.

V is TRBV4-2 and J is TRBJ2-3; the D gene is possibly TRBD2 (6 bases). From germline, CDR1 is LGHNA and CDR2 YNFKEQ. The ends were cut back, 4 bases at V and 2 bases at J, with 10 bases in the middle. The CDR3 contains 14 residues. CDR3 amino acids: CASSPGLLTDTQYF. CDR3 nucleotides: TGTGCCAGCAGCCCGGGACTTCTCACAGATACGCAGTATTTT.

This clone was seen more than once but under ten times. V gene TRBV7-9 combines with J gene TRBJ2-1, with 9 bases identical to TRBD1. This CDR3 is 15 amino acids long. Unmatched junction bases numbered 10, after V lost 6 bases and J lost 7 bases. Germline CDR1 reads SEHNR; CDR2 reads FQNEAQ (reference sequence). The CDR3 region has the DNA TGTGCCAGCAGTCAAGGACAGGGGATGAGGAATGAGCAGTTCTTC. Translation gives CASSQGQGMRNEQFF.

The chain combines TRBV4-1 with TRBJ2-7; D might be TRBD1 (5 bases). CDR3 length: 17 amino acids. Looked up from germline, CDR1 is MGHRA and CDR2 is YSYEKL. V was cut by 0 bases and J by 0 bases, with 15 bases left in between. CDR3 residues: CASSQDFTGANSYEQYF. CDR3 bases: TGCGCCAGCAGCCAAGATTTCACAGGCGCCAACTCCTACGAGCAGTACTTC.

This chain joins TRBV5-1 and TRBJ2-1; D is unclear. Trimming removed 1 base from V and 6 bases from J, with 14 bases in between. The CDR3 is made up of 15 amino acids. CDR1 and CDR2 (germline): SGHRS, YFSETQ. The CDR3 here is CASSLLPGKRNEQFF. CDR3 DNA: TGCGCCAGCAGCTTGCTGCCCGGAAAGCGCAATGAGCAGTTCTTC.

V usage is TRBV27 and J usage is TRBJ2-4, with D possibly being TRBD1 (6 bases). The CDR3 has 15 amino acids. Germline loops: CDR1 MNHEY, CDR2 SMNVEV (reference sequence). The V and J ends lost 0 bases and 8 bases respectively, with 14 bases between them. CDR3 nucleotides: TGTGCCAGCAGTTTATCGGGCCTCCAGGGGTACATTCAGTACTTC. Protein product: CASSLSGLQGYIQYF.

The chain combines TRBV12-5 with TRBJ2-3; 12 bases are a match to TRBD1. The germline V gene has CDR1 LGHNT and CDR2 FRNRAP. With 6 bases clipped from V and 2 bases from J, the junction kept 12 bases outside the gene matches. This CDR3 comprises 18 residues. The CDR3 here is CASGARGGQGANTDTQYF. CDR3 DNA sequence: TGTGCTAGTGGGGCCCGAGGGGGACAGGGGGCGAACACAGATACGCAGTATTTT. Filled out from reference TRBV12-5 and TRBJ2-3, the complete variable domain reads DARVTQTPRHKVTEMGQEVTMRCQPILGHNTVFWYRQTMMQGLELLAYFRNRAPLDDSGMPKDRFSAEMPDATLATLKIQPSEPRDSAVYFCASGARGGQGANTDTQYFGPGTRLTVL.

The V gene is TRBV12-5, the J gene TRBJ2-1, with D tentatively TRBD2 (5 bases). Between the trimmed V and J ends, which lost 2 bases and 8 bases, there was a span of 10 bases. CDR1 is LGHNT, CDR2 FRNRAP, per germline. The CDR3 contains 13 residues. CDR3 in DNA: TGTGCTAGTGGTTTGCCGGGGATCTATGAGCAGTTCTTC. This codes for CASGLPGIYEQFF.

The chain joins TRBV9 to TRBJ2-1, with 14 bases aligning to TRBD2. Germline trimming cut 4 bases from V and 7 bases from J; bases unmatched to any gene: 7. The CDR3 is made up of 16 amino acids. The germline CDR1 and CDR2 sequences are SGDLS and YYNGEE. The CDR3 DNA reads TGTGCCAGCAGCTTGACTAGCGGGAGGGCCAGGAATGAGCAGTTCTTC. Its translation is CASSLTSGRARNEQFF.

This clone appeared a single time. V is TRBV5-1 and J is TRBJ2-7; 9 bases align to TRBD2. In germline, CDR1 is SGHRS, CDR2 YFSETQ. This CDR3 has 15 residues. J gave up 0 bases and V 0 bases, and 1 base lay outside the gene matches. The CDR3 loop reads CASSLGLAVSYEQYF. The CDR3 coding sequence is TGCGCCAGCAGCTTGGGACTAGCGGTCTCCTACGAGCAGTACTTC. Supplemented by reference TRBV5-1 and TRBJ2-7, the full variable domain reads KAGVTQTPRYLIKTRGQQVTLSCSPISGHRSVSWYQQTPGQGLQFLFEYFSETQRNKGNFPGRFSGRQFSNSRSEMNVSTLELGDSALYLCASSLGLAVSYEQYFGPGTRLTVT.

The CDR3: CASSENGENTEAFF. The CDR3 DNA sequence: TGTGCCAGCAGTGAAAACGGTGAAAACACTGAAGCTTTCTTT. V and J are TRBV25-1 and TRBJ1-1, with unresolved D. The germline V and J ends were trimmed by 2 bases and 2 bases, with 9 bases remaining between them. Per the germline V gene, CDR1 is MGHDK and CDR2 is SYGVNS. This CDR3 region has 14 residues.

This clone appeared a few times. The V call is TRBV19, the J call TRBJ1-5, with a tentative D call TRBD1 (5 bases). This CDR3 contains 15 residues. Trimming shortened V by 4 bases and J by 6 bases, and 16 bases separated the two germline ends. Germline CDR1 and CDR2: LNHDA and SQIVND (reference sequence). Written as DNA, the CDR3 is TGTGCCAGTAGTACCGGAGGAGGGGCGGTTCAGCCCCAGCATTTT. Translated: CASSTGGGAVQPQHF.

This chain uses TRBV21-1 with TRBJ2-7; the table calls TRBD1, which could not be checked here. TRBV21-1 is described as a pseudogene. CDR3 length equals 14 residues. CDR3 nucleotides: TGTGCCAGCAGCGAGACAGGGGGCCCCTACGAGCAGTACTTC. This sequence encodes CASSETGGPYEQYF.

This sequence joins TRBV5-1 and TRBJ1-6; D possibly corresponds to TRBD1 (5 bases). The CDR3 consists of 14 residues. Trimming stripped 2 bases from V and 3 bases from J, with 6 bases between. Germline CDR1 is SGHRS and CDR2 is YFSETQ. The CDR3 loop is CASSFQGYNSPLHF. CDR3 in DNA: TGCGCCAGCAGCTTTCAGGGCTATAATTCACCCCTCCACTTT.

J is TRBJ2-1 and V is TRBV4-1, with 9 bases identical to TRBD2. J gave up 7 bases and V 8 bases, and 18 bases lay outside the gene matches. The CDR3 extends over 17 amino acids. The germline V gene has CDR1 MGHRA and CDR2 YSYEKL. The CDR3 loop reads CASRDPLTSGPRNEQFF. The DNA for the CDR3 is TGCGCCAGCCGAGACCCTCTTACTAGCGGGCCGAGAAATGAGCAGTTCTTC.

The chain employs TRBV5-1 and TRBJ2-5; 9 bases fit TRBD2. The trim removed 0 bases at V and 4 bases at J, leaving 7 bases unmatched. Germline V gives CDR1 SGHRS, CDR2 YFSETQ. The CDR3 extends over 16 amino acids. Here the CDR3 reads CASSLVAREGGETQYF. The CDR3 region has the DNA TGCGCCAGCAGCTTGGTGGCGCGGGAGGGAGGAGAGACCCAGTACTTC.

The rearrangement joins TRBV5-4 to TRBJ2-3; possible D gene TRBD2, 6 bases. The germline V and J ends were trimmed by 4 bases and 4 bases, with 10 bases remaining between them. This CDR3 region has 13 residues. Germline V gene data show CDR1 as SGHNT and CDR2 as YYREEE (reference sequence). DNA for the CDR3: TGTGCCAGCAGCCATGGAGGGGCAGATACGCAGTATTTT. It codes for CASSHGGADTQYF.

The sample holds a few counts of this clone. The J gene is TRBJ1-1, the V gene TRBV18, with D possibly TRBD1 on 6 matching bases. The CDR3 length is 16 residues. V lost 8 bases and J 2 bases, leaving 21 bases between the germline ends. In germline, CDR1 is KGHSH, CDR2 LQKENI. CDR3 sequence (DNA): TGTGCCAGCCAATCTTCTCGGGCGGGGGCCAACACTGAAGCTTTCTTT. Protein product: CASQSSRAGANTEAFF.

V gene TRBV11-1 combines with J gene TRBJ2-7, with a tentative D call TRBD1 (6 bases). The CDR3 is 13 residues long. Germline loops: CDR1 SGHAT, CDR2 FQDESV (reference sequence). The V gene lost 5 bases and the J gene lost 2 bases, with 10 bases spanning the gap. CDR3 amino acids: CASSRGQTYEQYF. CDR3 nucleotide sequence: TGTGCCAGCAGCCGTGGACAGACCTACGAGCAGTACTTC.

The V and J genes are TRBV28 and TRBJ1-4, with D unresolved. The CDR3 extends over 15 amino acids. The germline CDR1 and CDR2 sequences are MDHEN and SYDVKM. Trimming left V 7 bases short and J 8 bases short, with 20 bases between. CDR3 DNA: TGTGCCAGCACACCCCCACTCGGTGGGAGAGAAAAACTGTTTTTT. Encoded protein: CASTPPLGGREKLFF.

In DNA, the CDR3 is TGTGCCAGCAGCGCTCGGGGCGGGAGGCCGGGAGAGACCCAGTACTTC. Encoded protein: CASSARGGRPGETQYF. The rearrangement links TRBV5-4 to TRBJ2-5, with TRBD2 matching over 8 bases. Germline CDR1 SGHNT, CDR2 YYREEE (reference sequence). V shed 4 bases, J shed 4 bases, and the junction held 12 bases outside the gene matches. CDR3 size: 16 residues.

This chain connects TRBV7-2 to TRBJ2-7, with D perhaps TRBD2 (5 bases). Germline lookup yields CDR1 SGHTA and CDR2 FQGNSA. Trimming cost V 5 bases and J 3 bases, with 23 bases left between them. This CDR3 comprises 17 residues. The chain's CDR3 is CASSLAQGGGSHYEQYF. The CDR3 region has the DNA TGTGCCAGCAGCCTGGCCCAAGGTGGCGGGTCCCACTACGAGCAGTACTTC.

This chain connects TRBV5-4 to TRBJ2-3; 11 nucleotides match TRBD2. V was pared by 4 bases and J by 0 bases, with 7 bases of the junction left unmatched. The CDR3 is made up of 17 amino acids. Per germline, CDR1 SGHNT and CDR2 YYREEE (reference sequence). The CDR3: CASSPGASGRSTDTQYF. Here the CDR3 DNA reads TGTGCCAGCAGCCCAGGTGCTAGCGGGAGGAGCACAGATACGCAGTATTTT.

The chain has TRBV6-6 and TRBJ1-2; 10 bases are a match to TRBD1. This CDR3 has 15 residues. Germline-derived CDR1 and CDR2 are MNHNY and SVGAGI (reference sequence). V was pared by 6 bases and J by 5 bases, with 9 bases of the junction left unmatched. CDR3 nucleotide sequence: TGTGCCAGCAGACTCGGACAGGGGGGAGGATATGGCTACACCTTC. Encoded protein: CASRLGQGGGYGYTF.

The CDR3 loop is CASSRYPSLDKNIQYF. CDR3 DNA: TGTGCCAGCAGCCGGTATCCTAGCTTGGACAAAAACATTCAGTACTTC. The chain combines TRBV5-8 with TRBJ2-4; weak D call: TRBD2 (5 bases). CDR3 length: 16 amino acids. V lost 4 bases and J lost 3, with 17 bases in between. Germline CDR1 SGHTS, CDR2 YDEGEE.

This clone was recorded once. This chain links TRBV19 with TRBJ2-5; 7 positions match TRBD2. The ends lost 4 bases at V and 2 bases at J; junction bases unmatched: 13. This CDR3 region has 17 residues. The V gene's germline CDR1 is LNHDA and CDR2 SQIVND (reference sequence). CDR3 coding DNA: TGTGCCAGTAGTAAGTCCGCTTGGGCGGGAGATCAAGAGACCCAGTACTTC. It is translated as CASSKSAWAGDQETQYF.

The rearrangement links TRBV5-4 to TRBJ2-7; 8 positions match TRBD2. The CDR3 sequence is 14 residues long. Germline V gives CDR1 SGHNT, CDR2 YYREEE (reference sequence). The junction had 11 bases not matched to a gene; V was cut back by 6 bases and J by 6 bases. This chain's CDR3 is CASTSGGPGVEQYF. CDR3 bases: TGTGCCAGCACCAGCGGGGGCCCCGGGGTCGAGCAGTACTTC.

The genes are TRBV4-1 and TRBJ2-3, with 13 bases lining up with TRBD2. Trimming removed 0 bases from V and 5 bases from J; junction bases left unmatched: 8. Per germline, CDR1 MGHRA and CDR2 YSYEKL. There are 18 residues in the CDR3. The CDR3 protein is CASSQDGGLAGVGDTQYF. The CDR3 nucleotides read TGCGCCAGCAGCCAAGACGGTGGACTAGCGGGAGTAGGAGATACGCAGTATTTT.